A single sample gave rise to the 32 T cell receptor beta chains below, sequenced in a study of memory CD8 T cells in hepatitis C reinfection. Generated by immunoSEQ multiplex PCR, the TCRdb table keeps only in-frame clones and is missing some. The profile covers 35,000 to 50,000 clones, with 88% appearing a single time and 1.2% taken by the ten largest. The time point denotes: peak reinfection, 3 to 8 weeks after reinfection detection. Sorted cells were sequenced directly ex vivo without any in vitro expansion. Sequenced: naive CD8+ T cells sorted from blood. Receptors were obtained from a man aged 18 to 29 with hepatitis C virus infection.

The CDR3 sequence: CASRSIEGGGTDTQYF. CDR3 coding DNA: TGTGCCAGCAGATCAATTGAGGGCGGTGGCACAGATACGCAGTATTTT. The J gene is TRBJ2-3, the V gene TRBV6-6; D might be TRBD2 (5 bases). There are 16 residues in the CDR3. V was shortened by 6 bases and J by 1 base, with 17 bases between the two germline ends. Germline CDR1 reads MNHNY; CDR2 reads SVGAGI (reference sequence).

This clone was observed a single time. This chain joins TRBV29-1 and TRBJ2-7, with 8 bases matching TRBD2. Germline V gene lookup returns CDR1 SQVTM and CDR2 ANQGSEA. This CDR3 region has 13 residues. With V trimmed by 2 bases and J by 4 bases, 4 bases remained unmatched. The CDR3 bases are TGCAGCGTTGAAATAGCGGGGAGATACGAGCAGTACTTC. Protein product: CSVEIAGRYEQYF.

The rearrangement joins TRBV7-6 to TRBJ1-1; D perhaps matches TRBD1 (5 bases). The germline CDR1 and CDR2 sequences are SGHVS and FNYEAQ. V lost 6 bases and J 2 bases, leaving 13 bases between the germline ends. The CDR3 is 14 residues long. The CDR3 is CASSPGHLNTEAFF. The CDR3 nucleotides read TGTGCCAGCAGTCCTGGACACCTTAACACTGAAGCTTTCTTT.

The genes are TRBV27 and TRBJ2-7; 7 bases fit TRBD2. The CDR3 covers 14 residues. With V trimmed by 3 bases and J by 1 base, 3 bases remained unmatched. Germline V gene data show CDR1 as MNHEY and CDR2 as SMNVEV (reference sequence). CDR3 loop: CASSFLAESYEQYF. The CDR3 bases are TGTGCCAGCAGTTTTCTAGCGGAATCCTACGAGCAGTACTTC.

This chain connects TRBV6-5 to TRBJ1-5, with TRBD1 identical over 8 bases. This CDR3 is 15 amino acids long. The V gene's germline CDR1 is MNHEY and CDR2 SVGAGI. The V gene end was trimmed by 6 bases and the J gene end by 2 bases; junction bases not matched to a gene: 6. The CDR3, as DNA: TGTGCCAGCAGGGGACTACAGGGGGGCAATCAGCCCCAGCATTTT. Its translation: CASRGLQGGNQPQHF.

This chain links TRBV4-1 with TRBJ2-4, with D maybe TRBD1 (6 bases). V lost 2 bases and J lost 3, with 14 bases in between. CDR3 size: 16 residues. Germline V gene data show CDR1 as MGHRA and CDR2 as YSYEKL. The CDR3 is CASSQHANRDKNIQYF. The CDR3 DNA follows: TGCGCCAGCAGCCAACACGCAAACAGGGACAAAAACATTCAGTACTTC.

Only one count was recorded for this clone. The chain combines TRBV19 with TRBJ1-1; 7 nucleotides align to TRBD1. J was trimmed by 3 bases and V by 0 bases; bases with no gene match: 13. This CDR3 has 18 residues. Germline-derived CDR1 and CDR2 are LNHDA and SQIVND (reference sequence). The CDR3 DNA reads as TGTGCCAGTAGTATAGATGGAGTTGTCCGACAGGGCGACACTGAAGCTTTCTTT. It is translated as CASSIDGVVRQGDTEAFF. The variable domain in full, with the rest retrieved from reference TRBV19 and TRBJ1-1, is DGGITQSPKYLFRKEGQNVTLSCEQNLNHDAMYWYRQDPGQGLRLIYYSQIVNDFQKGDIAEGYSVSREKKESFPLTVTSAQKNPTAFYLCASSIDGVVRQGDTEAFFGQGTRLTVV.

V gene TRBV29-1 combines with J gene TRBJ2-4; D may be TRBD2 (5 bases). V was pared by 7 bases and J by 3 bases, with 22 bases between. This CDR3 spans 16 amino acids. From germline, CDR1 is SQVTM and CDR2 ANQGSEA. The CDR3 coding sequence is TGCAGCGCCACTCCCGCCGGGAACTCGGGCAAAAACATTCAGTACTTC. It codes for CSATPAGNSGKNIQYF.

The J gene is TRBJ2-5, the V gene TRBV4-1, with D maybe TRBD1 (5 bases). The end of the DNA fits TRBJ2-7 better, so the J call may be wrong. CDR1 is MGHRA, CDR2 YSYEKL, per germline. The CDR3 runs to 15 residues. The DNA of the CDR3 is TGCGCCAGCAGCCTCGCACAGGACCGCTCCTACGAGCAGTACTTC. It translates to CASSLAQDRSYEQYF.

Only a few counts were recorded for this clone. V and J are TRBV5-8 and TRBJ2-7; a possible D gene is TRBD2 (6 bases). CDR1 is SGHTS, CDR2 YDEGEE, per germline. The CDR3 spans 13 residues. Trimming stripped 4 bases from V and 3 bases from J, with 11 bases between. The CDR3 bases are TGTGCCAGCAGCCAAACTAGCAGCTACGAGCAGTACGTC. Translation gives CASSQTSSYEQYV.

V and J are TRBV19 and TRBJ2-1, with 7 bases that match TRBD2. Germline CDR1 reads LNHDA; CDR2 reads SQIVND (reference sequence). This CDR3 has 18 amino acids. The ends lost 0 bases at V and 0 bases at J; junction bases unmatched: 8. This CDR3 reads CASSIDSSRGSSYNEQFF. CDR3 nucleotides: TGTGCCAGTAGTATAGATTCTTCGCGGGGGAGCTCCTACAATGAGCAGTTCTTC. Full variable domain (missing parts from reference TRBV19 and TRBJ2-1): DGGITQSPKYLFRKEGQNVTLSCEQNLNHDAMYWYRQDPGQGLRLIYYSQIVNDFQKGDIAEGYSVSREKKESFPLTVTSAQKNPTAFYLCASSIDSSRGSSYNEQFFGPGTRLTVL.

The V call is TRBV14, the J call TRBJ1-3; no firm D call. This CDR3 has 13 residues. Germline assignment: CDR1 SGHDN and CDR2 FVKESK. With 3 bases removed from V and 4 bases from J, the gap between germline ends came to 7 bases. The CDR3, as DNA: TGTGCCAGCAGCCAGGCCTCGGGAAACACCATATATTTT. Translated: CASSQASGNTIYF.

The DNA for the CDR3 is TGTGCCAGCAGATCGCCCGGGACAGATTATGGCTACACCTTC. Translated: CASRSPGTDYGYTF. This sequence joins TRBV6-1 and TRBJ1-2, with 7 positions matching TRBD1. The ends lost 6 bases at V and 5 bases at J; junction bases unmatched: 9. In germline, CDR1 is MNHNS, CDR2 SASEGT. This CDR3 is built from 14 residues.

The J gene is TRBJ2-3, the V gene TRBV7-3, with D tentatively TRBD2 (5 bases). Trimming removed 5 bases from V and 4 bases from J, with 16 bases in between. Germline CDR1 and CDR2: SGHTA and FQGTGA. The length of the CDR3 is 15 residues. The CDR3 nucleotides read TGTGCCAGCAGCCAAACGGGAAACCAGGCAGATACGCAGTATTTT. Its translation is CASSQTGNQADTQYF.

The rearrangement uses TRBV18 and TRBJ2-3, with a possible D match to TRBD2 (5 bases). Germline-derived CDR1 and CDR2 are KGHSH and LQKENI. Trimming cost V 4 bases and J 0 bases, with 11 bases left between them. This CDR3 spans 15 amino acids. CDR3 nucleotide sequence: TGTGCCAGCTCACTCGGACTTACTAGCACAGATACGCAGTATTTT. Translating gives CASSLGLTSTDTQYF.

The gene calls are TRBV4-1 and TRBJ2-1, with D perhaps matching TRBD2 (5 bases). Germline V CDR1 and CDR2: MGHRA, YSYEKL. V lost 2 bases to trimming and J lost 10 bases, with 18 bases between them. CDR3 size: 15 residues. DNA of the CDR3: TGCGCCAGCAGCCAACTTAGCCGGGATAGTAGAGAGCAGTTCTTC. As protein: CASSQLSRDSREQFF.

This chain joins TRBV4-1 and TRBJ1-5; D is perhaps TRBD1 (5 bases). This CDR3 comprises 15 residues. From germline, CDR1 is MGHRA and CDR2 YSYEKL. Trimming took off 1 base at V and 7 bases at J, with 14 bases between the two ends. The CDR3, as DNA: TGCGCCAGCAGCCAAGGTTCGGGGGAGTGGCAGCCCCAGCATTTT. Its protein product is CASSQGSGEWQPQHF.

This clone has more than one count but fewer than ten. V usage is TRBV10-3 and J usage is TRBJ2-7; tentative D call: TRBD2 (6 bases). The CDR3 has 14 amino acids. CDR1 is ENHRY, CDR2 SYGVKD, per germline. Trimming cost V 3 bases and J 1 base, with 10 bases left between them. CDR3 nucleotides: TGTGCCATCAGTGATCCCGGGGGTTCCTACGAGCAGTACTTC. It is translated as CAISDPGGSYEQYF.

V is TRBV19 and J is TRBJ1-5; possibly TRBD1 for D (5 bases). CDR1 is LNHDA, CDR2 SQIVND, per germline (reference sequence). Trimming left V 4 bases short and J 0 bases short, with 10 bases between. The CDR3 is 15 residues long. CDR3 in DNA: TGTGCCAGTAGTACTCGGGGGTATAGCAATCAGCCCCAGCATTTT. Its translation: CASSTRGYSNQPQHF.

The rearrangement uses TRBV7-2 and TRBJ2-7, with 12 nucleotides matching TRBD2. This CDR3 is built from 15 residues. Trimming took 1 base from V and 5 from J; bases not matched to a gene: 3. Per the germline V gene, CDR1 is SGHTA and CDR2 is FQGNSA. DNA for the CDR3: TGTGCCAGCAGCTTAGGGGCTAGCGGGGGGGACGAGCAGTACGTC. It is translated as CASSLGASGGDEQYV.

The chain joins TRBV7-3 to TRBJ1-2; D perhaps matches TRBD1 (6 bases). Trimming pared 5 bases from V and 2 bases from J, leaving 9 bases between. The CDR3 length is 13 residues. CDR1 and CDR2 (germline): SGHTA, FQGTGA. In DNA form, the CDR3 reads TGTGCCAGCAGCCCACAGGGAAACTATGGCTACACCTTC. Protein sequence: CASSPQGNYGYTF.

J is TRBJ2-2 and V is TRBV10-1; D unclear. Germline loops: CDR1 WNHNN, CDR2 SYGVQD (reference sequence). This CDR3 spans 14 amino acids. Trimming removed 0 bases from V and 1 base from J, with 3 bases in between. The CDR3 bases are TGCGCCAGCAGTGAGTCCCAGAACACCGGGGAGCTGTTTTTT. Translation: CASSESQNTGELFF.

The chain has TRBV27 and TRBJ2-5; 12 bases fit TRBD2. The CDR3 is 16 residues long. J lost 5 bases, V lost 5 bases, and 9 bases had no gene match. Germline-derived CDR1 and CDR2 are MNHEY and SMNVEV (reference sequence). This CDR3 is CASSPWTSGIGETQYF. The CDR3 DNA follows: TGTGCCAGCAGTCCCTGGACTAGCGGGATTGGGGAGACCCAGTACTTC.

The V and J genes are TRBV6-1 and TRBJ2-7; D is ambiguous. The ends were cut back, 2 bases at V and 0 bases at J, with 14 bases in the middle. The CDR3 is made up of 16 amino acids. CDR1 is MNHNS and CDR2 is SASEGT in the germline V gene. CDR3 in amino acids: CASSEIWSNSSYEQYF. The CDR3 DNA sequence: TGTGCCAGCAGTGAAATCTGGTCCAACAGCTCCTACGAGCAGTACTTC.

This clone was observed once. The chain carries TRBV6-4 and TRBJ2-2, with unresolved D. Germline assignment: CDR1 MRHNA and CDR2 SNTAGT. CDR3 size: 14 residues. Trimming removed 7 bases from V and 3 bases from J, with 12 bases in between. The CDR3 region has the DNA TGTGCCAGCATTATGGCAGCGTACACCGGGGAGCTGTTTTTT. Its protein product is CASIMAAYTGELFF.

For the CDR3, the DNA is TGTGCCAGCAGTGAAGTGGGGGGGACAGAAGCTTTCTTT. Amino acid sequence: CASSEVGGTEAFF. The V call is TRBV6-5, the J call TRBJ1-1; D perhaps matches TRBD1 (6 bases). The CDR3 contains 13 residues. The germline CDR1 and CDR2 sequences are MNHEY and SVGAGI. V gave up 5 bases and J gave up 8 bases, with 15 bases separating them.

The J gene is TRBJ2-7, the V gene TRBV4-1, with D maybe TRBD1 (6 bases). V lost 0 bases and J 2 bases, leaving 8 bases between the germline ends. Per the germline V gene, CDR1 is MGHRA and CDR2 is YSYEKL. The CDR3 is 14 residues long. CDR3 DNA: TGCGCCAGCAGCCAAGATGGGGGCCCCTACGAGCAGTACTTC. It codes for CASSQDGGPYEQYF.

The chain combines TRBV10-3 with TRBJ2-1, with 8 bases aligning to TRBD2. Germline V gene lookup returns CDR1 ENHRY and CDR2 SYGVKD. This CDR3 region has 16 residues. The V gene end was trimmed by 4 bases and the J gene end by 1 base; junction bases not matched to a gene: 6. CDR3 bases: TGTGCCATCAGTGGTGCGGGAGGCCCGTCCTACAATGAGCAGTTCTTC. Protein sequence: CAISGAGGPSYNEQFF.

This clone was observed a single time. The chain is built from TRBV6-1 and TRBJ2-3; weak D call: TRBD1 (7 bases). Germline values: CDR1 MNHNS, CDR2 SASEGT. V was trimmed by 1 base and J by 5 bases, leaving 10 bases between them. The CDR3 is 14 residues long. The chain's CDR3 is CASSEGQGGDTQYF. The CDR3 bases are TGTGCCAGCAGTGAAGGACAGGGAGGAGATACGCAGTATTTT.

This clone was recorded once. This rearrangement joins TRBV7-2 to TRBJ2-7, with 8 bases matching TRBD2. V was clipped by 3 bases and J by 4 bases; unmatched bases: 2. The germline gives CDR1 SGHTA, CDR2 FQGNSA. CDR3 length equals 13 residues. Written as DNA, the CDR3 is TGTGCCAGCAGCTTGGCGGGGGGTTACGAGCAGTACGTC. This translates into CASSLAGGYEQYV.

The chain is built from TRBV19 and TRBJ1-4; possible D gene TRBD1, 6 bases. Deletions cut 1 base from V and 4 bases from J, with 16 bases between. CDR1 is LNHDA, CDR2 SQIVND, per germline (reference sequence). The CDR3 consists of 17 residues. CDR3 DNA sequence: TGTGCCAGTAGTATAGGCGGTATTGGACAGATTAATGAAAAACTGTTTTTT. Protein product: CASSIGGIGQINEKLFF. The full variable domain, completed using reference TRBV19 and TRBJ1-4, is DGGITQSPKYLFRKEGQNVTLSCEQNLNHDAMYWYRQDPGQGLRLIYYSQIVNDFQKGDIAEGYSVSREKKESFPLTVTSAQKNPTAFYLCASSIGGIGQINEKLFFGSGTQLSVL.

The gene calls are TRBV19 and TRBJ2-1; 8 positions agree with TRBD2. J gave up 7 bases and V 1 base, and 6 bases lay outside the gene matches. This CDR3 is built from 15 residues. Germline values: CDR1 LNHDA, CDR2 SQIVND (reference sequence). This CDR3 is CASSIVASGYNEQFF. CDR3 nucleotide sequence: TGTGCCAGTAGTATAGTTGCTAGCGGGTATAATGAGCAGTTCTTC.